Below, one TCR beta chain is given with its context. The antigen is not known. Relapse after autologous stem cell transplantation occurred in every patient, and brentuximab vedotin exposure varied. This sample was included in a study of PD-1 blockade in classical Hodgkin lymphoma. Repertoires were generated with immunoSEQ multiplex PCR, while TCRdb's copy carries only in-frame clones and drops some. The data contain about 94,000 clones, 80% to 90% of them singletons. Whole-study findings and limits: Patients with an early start, nivolumab under 1 year after ASCT, were excluded.

Germline values: CDR1 LNHDA, CDR2 SQIVND (reference sequence). Between the trimmed V and J ends, which lost 8 bases and 4 bases, there was a span of 26 bases. CDR3 size: 17 residues. This TCR came from a human donor with classical Hodgkin lymphoma. The chain links TRBV19 to TRBJ1-1, with D tentatively TRBD1 (6 bases). Sample: peripheral blood mononuclear cells (PBMCs), taken before the second cycle of nivolumab. This CDR3 is CASLRGDPHRAGTEAFF. Written as DNA, the CDR3 is TGTGCCAGTCTACGGGGGGATCCGCACAGGGCCGGCACTGAAGCTTTCTTT.